Reported below is one T cell receptor (beta chain). Antigen unknown. Profiling relied on immunoSEQ multiplex PCR, and the TCRdb table lists in-frame clones only, not all of them. The sample records 20,000 to 25,000 clones, around 76% being singletons. The sample originates from a study of CD4 T cells in relation to SARS-CoV-2 and coronaviruses. Looking at the study overall: After 10 days of antigen culture, PBMC TCR beta CDR3s were sequenced.

CDR1 LNHDA and CDR2 SQIVND come from the germline V gene (reference sequence). V shed 3 bases and J 0 bases; nucleotides not matched to a gene: 4. The CDR3 has 16 residues. The unexposed donors gave CD4+ T cells in about 2011-2018, prior to COVID-19. The cells were cultured for around ten days before CD4+ T cells were isolated. The chain employs TRBV19 and TRBJ1-3; 8 bases map to TRBD1. The receptor was derived from a human donor in good health. What was sequenced was CD4+ T cells from PBMCs, cultured in vitro. Written as DNA, the CDR3 is TGTGCCAGTAGTATGGGGGACAGGATCTCTGGAAACACCATATATTTT. Translating gives CASSMGDRISGNTIYF. Filled out from reference TRBV19 and TRBJ1-3, the complete variable domain reads DGGITQSPKYLFRKEGQNVTLSCEQNLNHDAMYWYRQDPGQGLRLIYYSQIVNDFQKGDIAEGYSVSREKKESFPLTVTSAQKNPTAFYLCASSMGDRISGNTIYFGEGSWLTVV.